The sequence of this T cell receptor (beta chain) was determined in a study of blood T cell repertoires in COVID-19. Study-wide context: PBMCs, B-cell-depleted T cells, or T cells provided the cDNA or gDNA that made up the material.

Sequencing was performed with immunoSEQ multiplex PCR; in TCRdb, only in-frame clones are kept and a portion is missing. The table records some 190,000 clones, roughly nine tenths of them present only once. Participant reports of clinical history set cohort assignment. The CDR3 runs 15 residues. The germline V gene has CDR1 LGHNT and CDR2 FRNRAP. J was trimmed by 4 bases and V by 0 bases; bases with no gene match: 6. This receptor was taken from a woman aged 40 to 50 with acute COVID-19. Sequencing was performed on PBMCs or T cells enriched from blood (not recorded which). This chain joins TRBV12-5 and TRBJ2-7, with 7 bases that match TRBD2. The CDR3 nucleotides read TGTGCTAGTGGTTTGGTAAGCGCGGGAGCGTACGAGCAGTACTTC. Protein sequence: CASGLVSAGAYEQYF. Filled out from reference TRBV12-5 and TRBJ2-7, the complete variable domain reads DARVTQTPRHKVTEMGQEVTMRCQPILGHNTVFWYRQTMMQGLELLAYFRNRAPLDDSGMPKDRFSAEMPDATLATLKIQPSEPRDSAVYFCASGLVSAGAYEQYFGPGTRLTVT.